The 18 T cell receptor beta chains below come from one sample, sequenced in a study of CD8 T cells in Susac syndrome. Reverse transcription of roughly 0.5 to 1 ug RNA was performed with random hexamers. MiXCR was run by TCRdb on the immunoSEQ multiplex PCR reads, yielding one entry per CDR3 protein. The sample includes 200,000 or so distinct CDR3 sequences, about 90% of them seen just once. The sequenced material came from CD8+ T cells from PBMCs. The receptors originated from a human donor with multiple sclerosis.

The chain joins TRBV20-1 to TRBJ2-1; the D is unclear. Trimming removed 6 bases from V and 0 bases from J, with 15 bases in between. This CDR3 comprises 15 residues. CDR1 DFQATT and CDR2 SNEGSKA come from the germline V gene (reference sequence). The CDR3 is CSAPVNGFSYNEQFF. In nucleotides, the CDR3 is TGCAGTGCCCCGGTGAACGGATTCTCCTACAATGAGCAGTTCTTC.

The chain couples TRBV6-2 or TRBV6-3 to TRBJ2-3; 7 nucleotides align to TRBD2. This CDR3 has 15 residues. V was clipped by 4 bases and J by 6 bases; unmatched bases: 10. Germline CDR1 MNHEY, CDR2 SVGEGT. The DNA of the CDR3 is TGTGCCAGCAGTTTCTCGGGACTACCGAGTGATACGCAGTATTTT. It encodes CASSFSGLPSDTQYF.

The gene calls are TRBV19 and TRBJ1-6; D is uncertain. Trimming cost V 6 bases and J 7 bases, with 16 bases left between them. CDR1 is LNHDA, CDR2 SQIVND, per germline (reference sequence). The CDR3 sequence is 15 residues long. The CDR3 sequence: CASSQTDGTNSPLHF. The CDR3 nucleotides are TGTGCCAGTAGCCAAACGGACGGAACGAATTCACCCCTCCACTTT.

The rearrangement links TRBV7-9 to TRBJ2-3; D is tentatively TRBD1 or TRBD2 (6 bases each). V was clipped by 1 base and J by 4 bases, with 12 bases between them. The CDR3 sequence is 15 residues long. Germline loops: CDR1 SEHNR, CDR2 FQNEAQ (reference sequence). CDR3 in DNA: TGTGCCAGCAGCTTAGGAGGGGGGAACGCAGATACGCAGTATTTT. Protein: CASSLGGGNADTQYF.

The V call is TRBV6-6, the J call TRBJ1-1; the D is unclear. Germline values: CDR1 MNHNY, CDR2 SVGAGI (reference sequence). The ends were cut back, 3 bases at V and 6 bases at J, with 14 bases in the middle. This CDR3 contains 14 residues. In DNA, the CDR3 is TGTGCCAGCAGTTATACCGGGGTAGGGTCTGAAGCTTTCTTT. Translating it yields CASSYTGVGSEAFF.

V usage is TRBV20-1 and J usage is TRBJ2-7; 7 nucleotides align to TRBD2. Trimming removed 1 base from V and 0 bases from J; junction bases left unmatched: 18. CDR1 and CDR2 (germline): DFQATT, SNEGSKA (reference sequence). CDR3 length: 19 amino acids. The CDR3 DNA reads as TGCAGTGCTAGAGTGTGGTTGGATCAAGCGGGAACGAGCTCCTACGAGCAGTACTTC. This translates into CSARVWLDQAGTSSYEQYF.

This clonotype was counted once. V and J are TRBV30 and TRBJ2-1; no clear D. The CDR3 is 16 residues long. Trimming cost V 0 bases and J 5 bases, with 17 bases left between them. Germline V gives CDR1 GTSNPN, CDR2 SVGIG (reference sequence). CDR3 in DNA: TGTGCCTGGAGTGTACCCACTGGGGTTGGACACAATGAGCAGTTCTTC. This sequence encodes CAWSVPTGVGHNEQFF. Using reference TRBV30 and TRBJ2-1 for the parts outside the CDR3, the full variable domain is SQTIHQWPATLVQPVGSPLSLECTVEGTSNPNLYWYRQAAGRGLQLLFYSVGIGQISSEVPQNLSASRPQDRQFILSSKKLLLSDSGFYLCAWSVPTGVGHNEQFFGPGTRLTVL.

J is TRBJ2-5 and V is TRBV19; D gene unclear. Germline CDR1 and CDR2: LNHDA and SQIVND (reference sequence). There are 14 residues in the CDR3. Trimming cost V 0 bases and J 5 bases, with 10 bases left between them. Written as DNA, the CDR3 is TGTGCCAGTAGTATAGATCTCGGAGATGAGACCCAGTACTTC. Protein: CASSIDLGDETQYF.

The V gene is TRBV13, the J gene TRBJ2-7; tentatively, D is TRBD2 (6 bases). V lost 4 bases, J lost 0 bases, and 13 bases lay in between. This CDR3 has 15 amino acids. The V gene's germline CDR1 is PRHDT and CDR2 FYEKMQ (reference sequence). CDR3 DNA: TGTGCCAGCAGCTCCACGGGGGACCCCTCCTACGAGCAGTACTTC. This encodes CASSSTGDPSYEQYF.

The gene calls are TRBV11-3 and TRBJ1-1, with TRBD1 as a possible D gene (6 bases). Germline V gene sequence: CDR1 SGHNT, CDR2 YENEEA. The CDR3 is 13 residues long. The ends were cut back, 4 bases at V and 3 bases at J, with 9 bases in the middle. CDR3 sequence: CASSSGTHTEAFF. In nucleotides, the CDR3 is TGTGCCAGCAGCTCTGGGACACACACTGAAGCTTTCTTT. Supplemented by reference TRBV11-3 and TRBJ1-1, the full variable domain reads EAGVVQSPRYKIIEKKQPVAFWCNPISGHNTLYWYLQNLGQGPELLIRYENEEAVDDSQLPKDRFSAERLKGVDSTLKIQPAELGDSAVYLCASSSGTHTEAFFGQGTRLTVV.

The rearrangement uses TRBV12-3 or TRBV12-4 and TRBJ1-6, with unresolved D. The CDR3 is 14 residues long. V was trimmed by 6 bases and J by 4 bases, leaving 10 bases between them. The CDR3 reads CASRPEKYNSPLHF. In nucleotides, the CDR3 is TGTGCCAGCAGACCCGAGAAGTATAATTCACCCCTCCACTTT.

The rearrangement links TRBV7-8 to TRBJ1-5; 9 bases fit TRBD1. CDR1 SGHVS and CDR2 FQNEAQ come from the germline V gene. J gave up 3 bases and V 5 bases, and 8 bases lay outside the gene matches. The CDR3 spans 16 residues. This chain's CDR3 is CASSQPGTGSNQPQHF. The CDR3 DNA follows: TGTGCCAGCAGCCAACCCGGGACAGGGTCCAATCAGCCCCAGCATTTT.

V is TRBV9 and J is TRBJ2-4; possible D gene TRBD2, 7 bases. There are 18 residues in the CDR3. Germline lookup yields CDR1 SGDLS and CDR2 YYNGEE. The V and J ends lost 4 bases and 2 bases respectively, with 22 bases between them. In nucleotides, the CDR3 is TGTGCCAGCAGCCCAGGAAGGGGGGGGGCGGGTACCAAAAACATTCAGTACTTC. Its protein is CASSPGRGGAGTKNIQYF. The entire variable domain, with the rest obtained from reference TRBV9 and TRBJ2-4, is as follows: DSGVTQTPKHLITATGQRVTLRCSPRSGDLSVYWYQQSLDQGLQFLIQYYNGEERAKGNILERFSAQQFPDLHSELNLSSLELGDSALYFCASSPGRGGAGTKNIQYFGAGTRLSVL.

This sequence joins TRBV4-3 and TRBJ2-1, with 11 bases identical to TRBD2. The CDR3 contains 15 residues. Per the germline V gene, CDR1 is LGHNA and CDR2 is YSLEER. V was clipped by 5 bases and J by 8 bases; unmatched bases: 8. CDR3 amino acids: CASSSRLAGNDEQFF. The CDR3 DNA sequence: TGCGCCAGCAGCTCCCGACTAGCGGGAAATGATGAGCAGTTCTTC.

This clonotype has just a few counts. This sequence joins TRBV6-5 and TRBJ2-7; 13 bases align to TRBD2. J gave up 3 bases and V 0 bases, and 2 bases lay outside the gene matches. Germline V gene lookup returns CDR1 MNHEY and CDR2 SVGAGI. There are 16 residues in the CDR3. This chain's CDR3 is CASSYSTSGGIYEQYF. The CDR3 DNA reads TGTGCCAGCAGTTACTCGACTAGCGGGGGGATCTACGAGCAGTACTTC.

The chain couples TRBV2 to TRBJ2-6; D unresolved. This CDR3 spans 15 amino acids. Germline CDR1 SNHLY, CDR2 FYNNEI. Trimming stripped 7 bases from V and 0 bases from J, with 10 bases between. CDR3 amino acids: CASKNTYSGANVLTF. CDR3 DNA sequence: TGTGCCAGCAAAAACACCTACTCTGGGGCCAACGTCCTGACTTTC.

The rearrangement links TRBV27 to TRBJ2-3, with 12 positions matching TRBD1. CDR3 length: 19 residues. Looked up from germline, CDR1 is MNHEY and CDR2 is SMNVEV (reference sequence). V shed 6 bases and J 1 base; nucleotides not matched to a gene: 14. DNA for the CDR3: TGTGCCAGCAGCCCCTGGGGGACAGGGGGCGTAGTTGGCACAGATACGCAGTATTTT. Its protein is CASSPWGTGGVVGTDTQYF.

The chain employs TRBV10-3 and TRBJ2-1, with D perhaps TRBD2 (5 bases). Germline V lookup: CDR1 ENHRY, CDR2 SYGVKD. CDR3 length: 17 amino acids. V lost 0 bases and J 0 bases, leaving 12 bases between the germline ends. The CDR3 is CAISESSEASSYNEQFF. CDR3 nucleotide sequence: TGTGCCATCAGTGAGTCGTCGGAGGCCAGCTCCTACAATGAGCAGTTCTTC.